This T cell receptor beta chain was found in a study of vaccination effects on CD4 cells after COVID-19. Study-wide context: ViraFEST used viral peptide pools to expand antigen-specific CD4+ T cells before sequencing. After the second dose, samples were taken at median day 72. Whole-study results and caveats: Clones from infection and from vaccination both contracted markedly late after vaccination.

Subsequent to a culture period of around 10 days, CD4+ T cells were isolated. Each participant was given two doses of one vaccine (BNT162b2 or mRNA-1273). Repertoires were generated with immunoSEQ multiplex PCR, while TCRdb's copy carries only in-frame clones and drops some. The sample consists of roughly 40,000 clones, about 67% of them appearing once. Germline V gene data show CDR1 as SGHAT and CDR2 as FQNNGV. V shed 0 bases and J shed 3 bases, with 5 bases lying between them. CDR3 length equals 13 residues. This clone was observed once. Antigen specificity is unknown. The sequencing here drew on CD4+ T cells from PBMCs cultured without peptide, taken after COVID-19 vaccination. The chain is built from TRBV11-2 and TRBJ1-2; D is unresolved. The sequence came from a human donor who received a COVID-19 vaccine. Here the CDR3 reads CASSLEAHYGYTF. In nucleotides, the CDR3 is TGTGCCAGCAGCTTAGAGGCCCACTATGGCTACACCTTC.